This record covers a single TCR beta chain. In this sample, this clone turned up once. This receptor's antigen is unknown. Per-base quality was not reported, and no clone a single base away is much larger than it. Library preparation employed the immunoSEQ multiplex PCR assay. For the multiplex PCR, a mixture combining 60 forward primers for TCR Vbeta segments and 13 reverse primers for TCR Jbeta segments was used. Amplification of the CDR3 region of rearranged TCR beta genes was performed with a multiplex PCR assay on genomic DNA. On the Illumina HiSeq System, the amplified TCR beta libraries were sequenced as 87-base-pair reads. As for how the authors treated the data: Across the roughly 670 repertoires, a later analysis counted some 80 million unique TCR beta chains, approximately 12 million of which were shared by at least two donors. Raw reads were error-corrected and collapsed into unique sequences by a nearest-neighbor algorithm in which closely related sequences were merged to remove PCR and sequencing errors. CDR3 sequences were aligned to IMGT reference sequences to assign V, D and J gene segments. Each retained sequence needed at least a six-nucleotide match to both a V gene segment and a J gene segment. Rearrangements were classified as productive when the CDR3 lacked stop codons and remained in frame with V and J, and all other rearrangements were classified as non-productive. CDR3 was defined according to IMGT convention as the region running from the second conserved V-encoded cysteine to the conserved J-encoded phenylalanine. The earlier analysis of some 540 of the donors excluded any sequence lacking an unambiguous match to a single V gene segment. In an earlier analysis of roughly 600 of the donors, a V segment was called functional when productive rearrangements were above 56.7%, and segregating when the standard deviation between donors exceeded 5%. A statistical classification framework was developed to diagnose cytomegalovirus status using the catalog of TCR beta chain sequences. A later analysis assigned V and J genes by comparing TCR nucleotide sequences with IMGT/GENE-DB human TR gene sequences. In a later analysis, CDR3 sequences and most-parsimonious VDJ recombination scenarios were assigned using the TCRdist pipeline. A later analysis defined each TCR beta chain by its CDR3 amino acid sequence plus V-gene family, and excluded reads lacking a unique V-gene family. To address suspected cross-contamination and a sequencing artifact, a later analysis removed 550 to 750 highly shared, low-generation-probability nucleotide sequences. For each public chain, a later analysis derived a clonal expansion index from normalized ranks of inferred template counts within each repertoire. Generation probabilities in a later analysis came from a VDJ recombination model fitted to out-of-frame rearrangements, and those results were checked against IGoR. Hypergeometric tests were used in a later analysis to score TCR-TCR, TCR-HLA and TCR-CMV co-occurrence, with a repertoire-size bias correction applied to the TCR pairs. In a later analysis, false discovery rates were estimated by permuting HLA or CMV assignments 20 times. In a later analysis, co-occurring TCRs were grouped using DBSCAN, and TCRdist sequence similarity was added for clustering within HLA-allele-positive subsets. Repertoires with fewer than 30,000 or more than 120,000 public chains were left out of co-occurrence clustering, as were about 5 repertoires with anomalous nucleotide sharing. The table comes from immuneACCESS by way of TCRdb, which keeps in-frame sequences with V and J called. Part of the clones is missing from these tables; in studies checked, under half for an unresolved V gene and the rest for unknown reasons. The V and J calls and the clone size are those of that table, but D and trimming were determined from the DNA. Recorded for this sample are about 150,000 clones; over 70% of them occurred a single time. The top ten clonotypes cover 6.5% to 9% of the sample.

These data belong to a study of cytomegalovirus exposure and HLA in healthy donors (dated 2017 in TCRdb). About the study as a whole: In an earlier analysis of roughly 590 of the donors, under 300 Gb of sequence data and some 120 million unique TCR beta sequences from about 179 million T cells were reported. A later analysis re-examined previously published TCR beta repertoires from more than 650 donors and added high-resolution HLA genotyping to investigate patterns of TCR occurrence. Rather than using new phenotypic data, the later analysis identified candidate immune exposures from TCR beta sequences and from how often those sequences occurred across donors. An early release covering 550 to 650 HLA-typed donors comprised approximately 290 gigabases of sequencing data and approximately 85 million unique TCR sequences. The genetic ancestry cluster associated with self-reported Caucasian donors included approximately 85% of the 398 genotyped donors. A separate validation cohort of roughly 120 different subjects was used in addition to the roughly 720-subject first cohort. Four to six DR-DQ haplotypes were handled as single units for association and clustering because linkage in the cohort was strong. High-throughput TCR immunosequencing, statistical association of individual TCRs with disease status, and machine learning were combined to predict cytomegalovirus infection status. An earlier analysis of nearly 600 of the donors applied high-throughput TCR beta sequencing to assess whether each TCR beta V gene segment acted as functional or pseudogenic. In a later genetic analysis, genome-wide SNP genotypes for about 55% of the roughly 700 donors were used, and that subset was treated as a discovery cohort. The T cell repertoires of around 670 subjects were profiled by immunosequencing and related to cytomegalovirus serostatus. Donor age, sex, ethnicity and CMV serostatus were compiled together with the repertoire data. The number of typed donors differed by locus: about 620-640 for A, B, C, DRB1 and DQB1; roughly 510 for DQA1; approximately 610 for DPA1; and around 450 for DPB1. On average, 235,054 unique TCR beta nucleotide sequences were sequenced per donor among several hundred genotyped donors of the cohort, with about 17% of those sequences being non-productive. Class I and class II HLA loci were covered by the typing at four-digit resolution. The study aimed to test whether cataloging public T cell receptors could reveal signatures of past pathogen exposure. All discovery cohort repertoires had been generated using a single sequencing platform.

Summary of the overall study and its limitations: The study gave a list of 150 to 200 TCR beta chains associated with cytomegalovirus. In a later genetic analysis, a missense DCLRE1C variant was associated with V-gene and J-gene trimming of TCR beta chains, and the association was replicated in an independent cohort. In this cohort, only TCR beta chains were sequenced, and detectable features were limited by the absence of alpha or paired-chain data. The presence/absence analyses assumed that sequencing depth was roughly uniform across donors, and that assumption may not be true. Because counts were too low, under 20 rarely observed V segments, including chromosome 9 orphons, were left out of the earlier analysis of several hundred of the donors. In both the original and validation cohorts, the classifier was reported to diagnose cytomegalovirus status with high specificity and sensitivity. Linkage disequilibrium might explain the correlated functional status among segregating V segments, but an unknown experimental factor could not be ruled out. In a later analysis, most CMV-associated TCR beta chains were found to appear HLA-restricted, with HLA associations seemingly driven largely by CMV exposure. HLA typing was unavailable for some donors at each locus, so association tests used only the typed subset. Compared with equally common non-associated chains, HLA-associated TCR beta chains in a later analysis were more clonally expanded and had lower generation probabilities. A later analysis reported that several top co-occurrence clusters appeared linked to parvovirus B19, influenza, CMV and Epstein-Barr virus. In a later analysis, the rate of TCR association differed among HLA loci, with DRB1 alleles having the most associated TCRs and HLA-C alleles having the fewest. Broadly in line with IMGT annotations, most TCR beta V segments showed up in productive rearrangements about 87% or about 30% of the time in an earlier analysis of roughly 590 of the donors. Immune exposure information for the cohort was limited to CMV serostatus. Strong co-occurrence of HLA alleles, especially DR and DQ, made assigning TCR associations to individual alleles difficult. In a later analysis, more than 15,000 TCR beta sequences were associated with specific HLA alleles at a false discovery rate of 0.05. Three of the identified cytomegalovirus-associated TCR beta chains were confirmed in vitro to be specific for cytomegalovirus antigens. In a later genetic analysis, fewer N-insertions in productive TCRs were reported among donors in an Asian-associated ancestry cluster than the approximately 710-donor mean. A further reported finding was that TCR beta sequences accurately predicted the HLA-A and HLA-B alleles for most subjects in the first cohort. Most TCR sequences were observed very rarely across donors, whereas some public TCRs were present in many individuals. A cluster of highly shared sequence variants was judged likely to represent a technical artifact of the sequencing pipeline. According to the authors, the approach could potentially be generalized to other disease states and immunological phenotypes.

The cohort comprised fewer than 750 healthy bone marrow donors. At the time of sampling, every cohort member was nominally healthy, though immune exposures that went unrecorded were likely present. The donor was CMV seronegative and was included in the group of approximately 350 seronegative cohort members. A peripheral blood sample was provided by each donor, and peripheral blood mononuclear cells were used for TCR beta sequencing. Genomic DNA extraction from the blood cell samples was performed with the Qiagen DNeasy Blood Extraction Kit. The sample consisted of PBMCs. This receptor was obtained from a man in his thirties or forties in good health and CMV-seronegative.

Here is the DNA: TGTGCCAGCAGCGGTGGCCGCAGCTCCTACAATGAGCAGTTCTTC. Translated, this gives CASSGGRSSYNEQFF. The chain was built from TRBV9 and TRBJ2-1, with an unclear D gene assignment. CDR1 is given as SGDLS and CDR2 as YYNGEE, both from the germline V gene. Trimming costs V 3 bases and J 0 bases, and their ends lie 10 bases apart. The CDR3 sequence holds 15 residues, the cysteine and phenylalanine included. Only the CDR3 DNA stays, 45 bases, in frame from base 1.